This TCR beta chain derives from a study of cytomegalovirus exposure and HLA in healthy donors. Study results and limitations: In vitro experiments confirmed that three CMV-associated chains were specific for CMV antigens. The study listed approximately 170 cytomegalovirus-associated TCR beta chains. Indistinguishable V segments such as TRBV6-2 and TRBV6-3 were excluded. Presence/absence comparisons presumed near-even sequencing depth among donors.

60 Vbeta and 13 Jbeta primers were used in PCR. Using immunoSEQ multiplex PCR, the repertoire was profiled, and TCRdb retains in-frame clones only, with some absent. The repertoire includes about 100,000 clones, approximately 82% of them detected once, and less than 1.5% sits in the top ten. The CDR3 spans 19 residues. V was trimmed by 6 bases and J by 0 bases, leaving 26 bases between them. The V gene's germline CDR1 is MNHEY and CDR2 SMNVEV (reference sequence). With regard to this clone: Its antigen is currently unknown.

This rearrangement joins TRBV27 to TRBJ1-1, with a possible D match to TRBD1 (5 bases). The receptor's source is a woman younger than 35 in good health and CMV-seronegative. The sample taken for sequencing was PBMCs. Here the CDR3 reads CASSRRPAKGEIMNTEAFF. The CDR3 region has the DNA TGTGCCAGCAGCCGAAGGCCGGCCAAAGGGGAAATTATGAACACTGAAGCTTTCTTT.